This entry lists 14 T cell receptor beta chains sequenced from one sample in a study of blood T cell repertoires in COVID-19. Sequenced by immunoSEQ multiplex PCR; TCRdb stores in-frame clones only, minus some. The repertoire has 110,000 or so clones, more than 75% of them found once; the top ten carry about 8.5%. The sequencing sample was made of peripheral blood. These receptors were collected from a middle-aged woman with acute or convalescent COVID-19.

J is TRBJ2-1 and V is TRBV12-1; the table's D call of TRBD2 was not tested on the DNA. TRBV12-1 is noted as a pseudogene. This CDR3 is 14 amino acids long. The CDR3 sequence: CASLQRGEGNEQFF. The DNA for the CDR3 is TGTGCCAGTCTCCAACGGGGGGAGGGCAATGAGCAGTTCTTC.

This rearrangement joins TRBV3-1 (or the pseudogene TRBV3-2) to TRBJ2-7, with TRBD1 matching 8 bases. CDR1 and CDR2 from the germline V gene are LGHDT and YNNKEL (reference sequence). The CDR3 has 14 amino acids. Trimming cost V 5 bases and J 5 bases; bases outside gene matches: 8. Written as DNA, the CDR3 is TGTGCCAGCAGCGACAGGGGATCTGGGAACGAGCAGTACTTC. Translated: CASSDRGSGNEQYF.

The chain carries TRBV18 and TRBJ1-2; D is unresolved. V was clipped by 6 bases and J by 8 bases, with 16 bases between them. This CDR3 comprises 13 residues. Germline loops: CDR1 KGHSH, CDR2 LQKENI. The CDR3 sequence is CASSDFSVEGYTF. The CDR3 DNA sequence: TGTGCCAGCTCGGACTTTTCGGTGGAGGGCTACACCTTC.

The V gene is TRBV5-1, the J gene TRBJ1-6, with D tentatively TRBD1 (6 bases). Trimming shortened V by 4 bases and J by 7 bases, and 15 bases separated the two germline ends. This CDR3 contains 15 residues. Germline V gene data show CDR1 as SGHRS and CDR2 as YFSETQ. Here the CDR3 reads CASSTDRPQNSPLHF. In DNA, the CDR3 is TGCGCCAGCAGCACCGACAGGCCTCAAAATTCACCCCTCCACTTT.

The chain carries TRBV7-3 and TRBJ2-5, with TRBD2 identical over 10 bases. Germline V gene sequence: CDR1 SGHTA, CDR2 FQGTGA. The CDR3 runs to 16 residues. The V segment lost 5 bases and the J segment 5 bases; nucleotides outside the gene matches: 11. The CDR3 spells CASSPNGLAGAETQYF. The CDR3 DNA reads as TGTGCCAGCAGCCCAAACGGCCTAGCGGGGGCTGAGACCCAGTACTTC. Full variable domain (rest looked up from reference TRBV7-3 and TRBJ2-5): GAGVSQTPSNKVTEKGKYVELRCDPISGHTALYWYRQSLGQGPEFLIYFQGTGAADDSGLPNDRFFAVRPEGSVSTLKIQRTERGDSAVYLCASSPNGLAGAETQYFGPGTRLLVL.

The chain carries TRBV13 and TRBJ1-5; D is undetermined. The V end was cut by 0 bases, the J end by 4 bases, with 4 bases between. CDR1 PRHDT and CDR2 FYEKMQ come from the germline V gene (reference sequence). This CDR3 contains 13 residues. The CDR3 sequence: CASSLGQNQPQHF. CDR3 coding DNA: TGTGCCAGCAGCTTAGGGCAGAATCAGCCCCAGCATTTT.

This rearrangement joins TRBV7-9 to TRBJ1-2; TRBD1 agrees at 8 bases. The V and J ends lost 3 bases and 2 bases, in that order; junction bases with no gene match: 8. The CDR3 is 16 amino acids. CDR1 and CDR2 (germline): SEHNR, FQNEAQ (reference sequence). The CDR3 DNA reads TGTGCCAGCAGCTTCGCCCGGACAGGGCTAAACTATGGCTACACCTTC. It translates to CASSFARTGLNYGYTF.

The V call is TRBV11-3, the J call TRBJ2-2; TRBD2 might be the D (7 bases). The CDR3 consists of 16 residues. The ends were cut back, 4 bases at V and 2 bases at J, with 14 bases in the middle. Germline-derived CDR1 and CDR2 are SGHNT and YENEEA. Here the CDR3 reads CASSSLRGGNTGELFF. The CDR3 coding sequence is TGTGCCAGCAGCTCCTTAAGGGGGGGAAACACCGGGGAGCTGTTTTTT. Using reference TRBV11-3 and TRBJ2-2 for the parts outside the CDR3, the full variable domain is EAGVVQSPRYKIIEKKQPVAFWCNPISGHNTLYWYLQNLGQGPELLIRYENEEAVDDSQLPKDRFSAERLKGVDSTLKIQPAELGDSAVYLCASSSLRGGNTGELFFGEGSRLTVL.

CDR3 amino acids: CASASGGAYDTQYF. The CDR3 region has the DNA TGTGCCAGCGCTAGCGGGGGGGCGTACGATACGCAGTATTTT. V usage is TRBV19 and J usage is TRBJ2-3; 12 bases are shared with TRBD2. V trimming: 9 bases; J trimming: 6 bases; junction bases outside the gene matches: 7. From germline, CDR1 is LNHDA and CDR2 SQIVND (reference sequence). The CDR3 is 14 residues long.

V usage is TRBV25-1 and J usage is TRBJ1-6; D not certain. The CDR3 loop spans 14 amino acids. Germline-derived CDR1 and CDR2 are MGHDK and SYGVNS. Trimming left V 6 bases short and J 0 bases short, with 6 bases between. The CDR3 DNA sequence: TGTGCCAGCAGGGAGACCTCCTATAATTCACCCCTCCACTTT. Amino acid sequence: CASRETSYNSPLHF.

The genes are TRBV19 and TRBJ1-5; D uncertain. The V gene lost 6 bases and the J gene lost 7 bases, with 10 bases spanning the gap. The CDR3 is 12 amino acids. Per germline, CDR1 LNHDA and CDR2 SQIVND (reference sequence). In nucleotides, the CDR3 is TGTGCCAGTAGAGCTGAGGCACAGCCCCAGCATTTT. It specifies CASRAEAQPQHF.

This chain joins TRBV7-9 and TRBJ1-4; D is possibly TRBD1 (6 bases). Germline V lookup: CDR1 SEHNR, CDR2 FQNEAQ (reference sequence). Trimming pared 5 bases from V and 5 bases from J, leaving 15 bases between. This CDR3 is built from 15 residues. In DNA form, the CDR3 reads TGTGCCAGCAGCCGAGGGACACCACTAAATGAAAAACTGTTTTTT. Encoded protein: CASSRGTPLNEKLFF.

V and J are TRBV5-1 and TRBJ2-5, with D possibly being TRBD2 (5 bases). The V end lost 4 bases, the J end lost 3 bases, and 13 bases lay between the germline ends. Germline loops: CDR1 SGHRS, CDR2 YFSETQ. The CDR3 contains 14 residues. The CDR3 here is CASSNGNFKETQYF. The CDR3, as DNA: TGCGCCAGCAGCAACGGGAATTTTAAAGAGACCCAGTACTTC. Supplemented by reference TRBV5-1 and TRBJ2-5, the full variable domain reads KAGVTQTPRYLIKTRGQQVTLSCSPISGHRSVSWYQQTPGQGLQFLFEYFSETQRNKGNFPGRFSGRQFSNSRSEMNVSTLELGDSALYLCASSNGNFKETQYFGPGTRLLVL.

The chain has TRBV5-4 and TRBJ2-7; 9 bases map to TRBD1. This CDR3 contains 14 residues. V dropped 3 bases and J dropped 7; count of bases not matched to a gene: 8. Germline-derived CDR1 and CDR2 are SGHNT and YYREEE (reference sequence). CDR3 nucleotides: TGTGCCAGCAGCTCCGTCGGGACAGGGAGTGAGCAGTACTTC. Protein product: CASSSVGTGSEQYF.